This T cell receptor beta chain is from a study of early T cells in non-severe SARS-CoV-2 infection. Study-level information: Chains were unpaired, as sequencing was done on bulk RNA from unsorted whole blood.

General study results and limits: In VDJdb matching, anti-spike CD8 responses were favored while private and CD4 specificities went missing.

With regard to this clonotype: What it recognizes is unknown.

The TCR library protocol attached unique molecular identifiers to the individual cDNA molecules. Each CDR3 protein gets one entry after TCRdb re-called the 5' RACE reads with MiXCR. The sample consists of tens of thousands of distinct CDR3 sequences, 10% to 15% of them appearing once. V shed 6 bases and J 2 bases; nucleotides not matched to a gene: 10. Germline CDR1 reads MNHNY; CDR2 reads SVGAGI (reference sequence). CDR3 length: 16 amino acids. The TCR originated in an adult who was a healthcare worker with PCR-confirmed SARS-CoV-2 infection or an uninfected control (not recorded which). The material sequenced was whole blood. J is TRBJ2-7 and V is TRBV6-6; 10 bases match TRBD2. The CDR3 loop is CASSPLTSGEPYEQYF. CDR3 DNA: TGTGCCAGCAGCCCGCTCACTAGCGGGGAGCCCTACGAGCAGTACTTC.